This TCR beta chain was sequenced during a study of blood T cell repertoires in COVID-19 (dated by TCRdb to 2018 to 2021). Background for the entire study: Samples from collaborators originated in the United States, Italy and Spain and spanned both the acute and convalescent phases of COVID-19. The prospective study material was composed of cDNA or gDNA derived from T cells, B-cell-depleted T cells, or PBMCs. Subjects who had been exposed to COVID-19, were actively infected with it, or had recovered from it provided the deeply sampled blood TCRbeta repertoires that made up the dataset. A freely available public database, intended as a resource for researchers studying the immune response to SARS-CoV-2, is where the repertoires were released. Samples came from the ongoing ImmuneRACE study (first 160 participants) plus 1,254 subjects from 6 global collaborators. The sample metadata nearly always contained a de-identified subject ID, COVID-19 status, age in years and sex. Where available, HLA class I and class II types were obtained from metadata supplied by the sample provider rather than from assay-based typing.

The research as a whole found: The quantity of clinical and demographic metadata differed by source and by participant and was supplied without curation.

TCRbeta CDR3 regions were amplified from genomic DNA using the immunoSEQ Assay, a bias-controlled multiplex PCR. In the original analysis: Within the assay, amplification of reference gene primers was used to estimate how many nucleated cells each sample contained. To quantify the absolute abundance of each unique TCRbeta CDR3 rearrangement, sequence reads were collapsed and filtered. Productive Simpson clonality was computed per sample as the square root of Simpson's diversity index over productive rearrangements. The table was pulled from immuneACCESS by TCRdb, which kept in-frame rearrangements only. Such tables lose some clones; where checked, under half of the loss comes from unresolved V genes, and the rest has no known cause. V and J calls and clone size are given by that table; D and trimming were obtained from the DNA. Present in this sample are about 200,000 clones, about four fifths of which were seen just once. Together, the top ten hold approximately 7.8% of the sample.

One collaborating source in Seattle enrolled patients during active infection and followed them longitudinally through the course of disease. Each collaborating institution followed its own protocols to collect whole blood in K2EDTA tubes. For TCRbeta analysis, collaborators shipped samples in one of three forms: frozen whole blood, isolated PBMCs, or DNA extracted from either of those sample types. As to this clone: The clone's antigen remains unknown. Qualities for individual bases were not recorded, and no much larger clone is one base off.

Measured from the cysteine to the phenylalanine, the CDR3 is 16 residues long. The only DNA kept is the CDR3, 48 bases in frame from the first base. The sequenced sample consisted of peripheral blood. This chain joins TRBV12-1 to TRBJ2-4; no DNA check was done on the table's D call, TRBD2. TRBV12-1 is a listed pseudogene. This receptor was taken from a woman in her sixties with COVID-19, enrolled during active disease. The sequenced DNA is TGTGCCAGCAGAGCTACTAGCGGGAGGGCCCTCTCCAATCCGTACTTC. Its product reads: CASRATSGRALSNPYF.